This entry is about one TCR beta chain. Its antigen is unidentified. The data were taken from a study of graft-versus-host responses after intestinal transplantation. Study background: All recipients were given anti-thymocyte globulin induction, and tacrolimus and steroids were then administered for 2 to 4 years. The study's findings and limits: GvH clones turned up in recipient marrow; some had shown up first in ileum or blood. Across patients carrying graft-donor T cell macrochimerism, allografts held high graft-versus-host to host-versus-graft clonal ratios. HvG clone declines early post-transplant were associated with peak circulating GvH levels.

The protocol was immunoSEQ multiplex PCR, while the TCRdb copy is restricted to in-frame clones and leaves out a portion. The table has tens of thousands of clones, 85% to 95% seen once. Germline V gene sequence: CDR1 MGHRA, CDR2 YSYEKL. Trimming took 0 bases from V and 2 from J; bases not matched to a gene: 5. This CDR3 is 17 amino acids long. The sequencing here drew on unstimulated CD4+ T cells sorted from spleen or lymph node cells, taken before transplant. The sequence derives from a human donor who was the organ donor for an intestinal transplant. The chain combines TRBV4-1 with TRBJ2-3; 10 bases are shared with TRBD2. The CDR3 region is CASSQERLAGVTDTQYF. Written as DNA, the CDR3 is TGCGCCAGCAGCCAAGAAAGGCTAGCGGGGGTCACAGATACGCAGTATTTT.